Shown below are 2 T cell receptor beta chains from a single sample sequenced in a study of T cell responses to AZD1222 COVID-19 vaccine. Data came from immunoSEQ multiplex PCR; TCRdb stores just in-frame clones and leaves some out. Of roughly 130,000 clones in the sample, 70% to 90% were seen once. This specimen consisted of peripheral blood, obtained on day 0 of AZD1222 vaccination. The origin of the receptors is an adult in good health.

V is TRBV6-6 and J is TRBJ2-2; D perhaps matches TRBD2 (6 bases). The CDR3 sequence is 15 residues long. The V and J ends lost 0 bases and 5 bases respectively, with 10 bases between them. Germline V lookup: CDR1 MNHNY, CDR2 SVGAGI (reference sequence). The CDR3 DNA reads TGTGCCAGCAGTTACTCTAAGGGAGGTACCGGGGAGCTGTTTTTT. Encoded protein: CASSYSKGGTGELFF.

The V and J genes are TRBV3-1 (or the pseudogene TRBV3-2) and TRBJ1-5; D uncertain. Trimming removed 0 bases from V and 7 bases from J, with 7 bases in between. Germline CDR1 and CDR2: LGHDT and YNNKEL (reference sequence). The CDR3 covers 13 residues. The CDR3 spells CASSQDLAQPQHF. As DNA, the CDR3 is TGTGCCAGCAGCCAAGATCTTGCCCAGCCCCAGCATTTT.